This passage covers 21 T cell receptor beta chains from one sample sequenced in a study of blood T cell repertoires in COVID-19. TCRdb keeps only in-frame clones here, not all; method: immunoSEQ multiplex PCR. Among about 410,000 clones listed, 89% were seen once. Input material: peripheral blood. These receptors were taken from a woman aged 40 to 50 with COVID-19, enrolled during active disease.

This chain uses TRBV28 with TRBJ2-7; 8 bases agree with TRBD2. V shed 1 base and J 3 bases; nucleotides not matched to a gene: 20. This CDR3 is built from 20 residues. Germline CDR1 and CDR2: MDHEN and SYDVKM. The CDR3 loop is CASSLFPPGLVLTARYEQYF. In DNA form, the CDR3 reads TGTGCCAGCAGTTTATTCCCACCGGGACTAGTCCTCACCGCCCGCTACGAGCAGTACTTC.

Only a few counts were recorded for this clone. The V and J genes are TRBV28 and TRBJ1-6, with TRBD1 matching 7 bases. After removal of 9 bases from V and 8 bases from J, the junction contained 10 bases not matched to a gene. Germline V gene lookup returns CDR1 MDHEN and CDR2 SYDVKM. The CDR3 is 14 residues long. The CDR3 spells CASKTGTAYSPLHF. CDR3 DNA: TGTGCCAGTAAAACCGGGACAGCCTATTCACCCCTCCACTTT.

This chain joins TRBV30 and TRBJ1-1, with 8 nucleotides matching TRBD1. J gave up 4 bases and V 4 bases, and 5 bases lay outside the gene matches. The CDR3 length is 13 residues. The germline CDR1 and CDR2 sequences are GTSNPN and SVGIG (reference sequence). CDR3 loop: CAWTWTGSTEAFF. The CDR3 DNA reads as TGTGCCTGGACCTGGACAGGGAGCACTGAAGCTTTCTTT.

The rearrangement joins TRBV5-1 to TRBJ2-7, with 10 bases identical to TRBD1. The ends lost 2 bases at V and 5 bases at J; junction bases unmatched: 10. CDR3 length equals 16 residues. Germline-derived CDR1 and CDR2 are SGHRS and YFSETQ. CDR3 region: CASSLGRPGQGNEQYF. Written as DNA, the CDR3 is TGCGCCAGCAGCTTAGGGAGACCGGGACAGGGGAACGAGCAGTACTTC.

The gene calls are TRBV12-3 or TRBV12-4 and TRBJ1-2; the D gene is possibly TRBD1 (5 bases). V was trimmed by 5 bases and J by 4 bases, leaving 11 bases between them. The CDR3 is 13 residues long. As DNA, the CDR3 is TGTGCCAGCAGTCCAGGGTTAACCTATGGCTACACCTTC. Translating gives CASSPGLTYGYTF.

V usage is TRBV27 and J usage is TRBJ1-1; 8 positions match TRBD1. In germline, CDR1 is MNHEY, CDR2 SMNVEV (reference sequence). Trimming at V came to 2 bases and at J to 6 bases, leaving 2 bases not matched to a gene. There are 13 residues in the CDR3. The CDR3 nucleotides are TGTGCCAGCAGTTTAGACAGGGGAGCTGAAGCTTTCTTT. It translates to CASSLDRGAEAFF.

The chain is built from TRBV5-4 and TRBJ1-2, with TRBD1 matching 7 bases. In germline, CDR1 is SGHNT, CDR2 YYREEE (reference sequence). The CDR3 is 16 amino acids. The trim removed 0 bases at V and 0 bases at J, leaving 5 bases unmatched. As DNA, the CDR3 is TGTGCCAGCAGCTTGGAGAGGGGGCAACCTAACTATGGCTACACCTTC. Translation: CASSLERGQPNYGYTF.

The V gene is TRBV12-3 or TRBV12-4, the J gene TRBJ1-2; no firm D call. Trimming removed 3 bases at V and 4 bases at J, with 9 bases between. The CDR3 runs 13 residues. CDR3 coding DNA: TGTGCCAGCAGTTTTGGAGGCGGCTATGGCTACACCTTC. Protein product: CASSFGGGYGYTF.

The chain links TRBV27 to TRBJ1-4; possible D gene TRBD1, 6 bases. The CDR3 sequence is 18 residues long. CDR1 is MNHEY, CDR2 SMNVEV, per germline (reference sequence). Trimming removed 3 bases from V and 4 bases from J, with 21 bases in between. CDR3 in DNA: TGTGCCAGCAGTTTCAGGGGTCACTCCGACTACCTTAATGAAAAACTGTTTTTT. Translating gives CASSFRGHSDYLNEKLFF.

J is TRBJ2-4 and V is TRBV18, with 13 bases identical to TRBD2. The CDR3 loop spans 19 amino acids. CDR1 and CDR2 (germline): KGHSH, LQKENI. J was trimmed by 1 base and V by 3 bases; bases with no gene match: 9. CDR3 loop: CASSPLGLAGIRAKNIQYF. In nucleotides, the CDR3 is TGTGCCAGCTCACCCCTGGGACTAGCGGGGATTCGGGCCAAAAACATTCAGTACTTC.

The chain carries TRBV5-1 and TRBJ1-1, with D uncertain. The length of the CDR3 is 13 residues. Between the trimmed V and J ends, which lost 9 bases and 4 bases, there was a span of 16 bases. Germline loops: CDR1 SGHRS, CDR2 YFSETQ. Here the CDR3 DNA reads TGCGCCACCACCCGGGAGGGAAGCACTGAAGCTTTCTTT. Residues: CATTREGSTEAFF.

J is TRBJ1-6 and V is TRBV28; no reliable D call. CDR1 is MDHEN and CDR2 is SYDVKM in the germline V gene. The CDR3 has 15 amino acids. Trimming took off 3 bases at V and 3 bases at J, with 9 bases between the two ends. The DNA of the CDR3 is TGTGCCAGCAGTTTCGAAGCGAACTATAATTCACCCCTCCACTTT. It yields the protein CASSFEANYNSPLHF.

The DNA for the CDR3 is TGTGCCAGCAGCGATCAGGGGGGTTACAATCAGCCCCAGCATTTT. Amino acids: CASSDQGGYNQPQHF. J is TRBJ1-5 and V is TRBV6-5; the match to TRBD1 covers 7 bases. With 6 bases clipped from V and 3 bases from J, the junction kept 8 bases outside the gene matches. Germline-derived CDR1 and CDR2 are MNHEY and SVGAGI. The CDR3 spans 15 residues.

This clone was observed a single time. The V call is TRBV19, the J call TRBJ1-2; D not certain. Germline CDR1 and CDR2: LNHDA and SQIVND (reference sequence). This CDR3 has 15 residues. The germline V and J ends were trimmed by 3 bases and 7 bases, with 18 bases remaining between them. The CDR3 nucleotides read TGTGCCAGTAGTATGACGTCGGGTGAGCTTGGTGGCTACACCTTC. The encoded protein is CASSMTSGELGGYTF. The complete variable domain, with remaining parts taken from reference TRBV19 and TRBJ1-2, reads DGGITQSPKYLFRKEGQNVTLSCEQNLNHDAMYWYRQDPGQGLRLIYYSQIVNDFQKGDIAEGYSVSREKKESFPLTVTSAQKNPTAFYLCASSMTSGELGGYTFGSGTRLTVV.

In DNA form, the CDR3 reads TGTGCCAGCAGCGTACGACTAGCGGGGGATACAGATACGCAGTATTTT. Translating gives CASSVRLAGDTDTQYF. This chain connects TRBV5-4 to TRBJ2-3, with TRBD2 identical over 12 bases. Looked up from germline, CDR1 is SGHNT and CDR2 is YYREEE (reference sequence). This CDR3 contains 16 residues. J lost 3 bases, V lost 4 bases, and 6 bases had no gene match.

The chain recombines TRBV5-1 with TRBJ1-4; D is uncertain. In germline, CDR1 is SGHRS, CDR2 YFSETQ. Trimming removed 2 bases from V and 4 bases from J, with 18 bases in between. The CDR3 has 17 residues. CDR3 in amino acids: CASSFGGDEARNEKLFF. As DNA, the CDR3 is TGCGCCAGCAGCTTTGGAGGTGATGAGGCACGTAATGAAAAACTGTTTTTT.

The V gene is TRBV7-6, the J gene TRBJ1-1; D possibly corresponds to TRBD1 (5 bases). The length of the CDR3 is 16 residues. The germline gives CDR1 SGHVS, CDR2 FNYEAQ. V shed 1 base and J shed 1 base, with 13 bases lying between them. The CDR3 loop reads CASSLGAGLGNTEAFF. CDR3 DNA sequence: TGTGCCAGCAGCTTAGGGGCGGGGCTGGGGAACACTGAAGCTTTCTTT.

The rearrangement links TRBV27 to TRBJ1-6; the D gene is possibly TRBD1 (6 bases). This CDR3 is 18 amino acids long. Trimming removed 2 bases from V and 0 bases from J, with 14 bases in between. Germline CDR1 is MNHEY and CDR2 is SMNVEV (reference sequence). For the CDR3, the DNA is TGTGCCAGCAGTTTAAAAGGGACATATAGCTCCTATAATTCACCCCTCCACTTT. Its translation is CASSLKGTYSSYNSPLHF.

This chain links TRBV4-3 with TRBJ1-5; TRBD1 is a possible D gene (6 bases). Germline assignment: CDR1 LGHNA and CDR2 YSLEER. V was pared by 0 bases and J by 3 bases, with 18 bases between. The length of the CDR3 is 18 residues. CDR3 in amino acids: CASSQEALGGADNQPQHF. As DNA, the CDR3 is TGCGCCAGCAGCCAAGAGGCCCTTGGGGGGGCGGACAATCAGCCCCAGCATTTT.

This rearrangement joins TRBV21-1 to TRBJ1-5; the listed D gene, TRBD1, was not tested against the DNA. TRBV21-1 is annotated as a pseudogene. This CDR3 spans 13 amino acids. Written as DNA, the CDR3 is TGTGCCAGCAGCAGGGGCAGGGAAAGGCCCCAGCATTTT. Translating it yields CASSRGRERPQHF.

The chain has TRBV11-1 and TRBJ1-6, with D tentatively TRBD1 (6 bases). Germline lookup yields CDR1 SGHAT and CDR2 FQDESV (reference sequence). The CDR3 sequence is 15 residues long. The ends were cut back, 1 base at V and 9 bases at J, with 13 bases in the middle. CDR3 in amino acids: CASSLVAGESSPLHF. Here the CDR3 DNA reads TGTGCCAGCAGCTTAGTTGCAGGGGAAAGTTCACCCCTCCACTTT.